The clone carrying this T cell receptor beta chain was counted only a few times. TCRdb redid the calling of the reads with MiXCR, one entry per CDR3 protein. Here the sample spans a few hundred thousand distinct CDR3 sequences, 15% to 20% being singletons. The data originate from a study of T cell repertoires in cytomegalovirus infection. On the study more broadly: Shared public TCR beta signatures pointed to both CMV infection and a matching HLA type.

The CDR3 has 15 residues. CDR1 is SGHNT and CDR2 is YYREEE in the germline V gene (reference sequence). The V segment lost 4 bases and the J segment 1 base; nucleotides outside the gene matches: 3. The rearrangement uses TRBV5-4 and TRBJ2-3; 10 positions match TRBD2. The origin of this receptor is a human donor in good health (CMV status not recorded). Some clones in this sample may be carry-over from other donors' samples. The sequenced material came from PBMCs. The CDR3: CASSPAGGRTDTQYF. DNA of the CDR3: TGTGCCAGCAGCCCAGCGGGGGGGCGCACAGATACGCAGTATTTT.